The entry below describes one TCR beta chain. Authors' methods: The assay estimated nucleated cells by amplifying reference gene primers. Data came from immunoSEQ multiplex PCR; TCRdb stores just in-frame clones and leaves some out. That table is the source of V, J and clone size, and D and trimming were worked out from the DNA. The data hold about 70,000 clones, with more than 70% observed a single time. V was cut by 4 bases and J by 6 bases, with 9 bases left in between. The CDR3 loop spans 13 amino acids. From germline, CDR1 is MNHEY and CDR2 SVGAGI. The source of the sample is a study of blood T cell repertoires in COVID-19. Study overall: Spain, Italy and the United States supplied samples that represented acute and convalescent COVID-19. The analysed material was cDNA or gDNA that came from T cells, B-cell-depleted T cells, or PBMCs.

Source material: peripheral blood. The gene calls are TRBV6-5 and TRBJ2-2; D possibly corresponds to TRBD2 (6 bases). This TCR was recovered from a man at least 80 years old with acute or convalescent COVID-19. CDR3 nucleotides: TGTGCCAGCAGTTCCCCGGGAGCCGGGGAGCTGTTTTTT. It translates to CASSSPGAGELFF.